This record looks at one T cell receptor beta chain sequence and its context. The target antigen is unknown. Germline V gene sequence: CDR1 SEHNR, CDR2 FQNEAQ (reference sequence). V lost 5 bases to trimming and J lost 6 bases, with 22 bases between them. The CDR3 runs 17 residues. Healthy people donating bone marrow made up the donors. The data were taken from a study of cytomegalovirus exposure and HLA in healthy donors. Study conclusions and caveats: In an earlier analysis, productive rearrangement rates for most beta V segments clustered near 87% or 30%. Specific recognition of CMV antigens was confirmed in vitro for a few chains (all CMV-associated).

The PCR made use of 60 Vbeta and 13 Jbeta primers. Produced via immunoSEQ multiplex PCR; TCRdb's table is partial and in-frame only. The sample records 160,000 or so clones, roughly 85% being singletons. Sequencing was carried out using PBMCs. The chain links TRBV7-9 to TRBJ2-2; the D gene is possibly TRBD1 (6 bases). The receptor's source is a woman aged 45-59 years in good health and CMV-seronegative. In DNA form, the CDR3 reads TGTGCCAGCAGCCCCGGACCGGGACAAAGCAATCCCGGGGAGCTGTTTTTT. This gives the protein CASSPGPGQSNPGELFF. The full variable domain, completed using reference TRBV7-9 and TRBJ2-2, is DTGVSQNPRHKITKRGQNVTFRCDPISEHNRLYWYRQTLGQGPEFLTYFQNEAQLEKSRLLSDRFSAERPKGSFSTLEIQRTEQGDSAMYLCASSPGPGQSNPGELFFGEGSRLTVL.